These 15 T cell receptor beta chains were sequenced from one sample in a study of T cells in Graves' hyperthyroidism and ophthalmopathy. RNA transcripts provided the source from which TCR beta CDR3 regions were amplified. TCR CDR3 underwent first-round RT-PCR with the HTBI primer set. TCRdb fed the multiplex PCR reads into MiXCR, producing one record per CDR3 protein. The sample lists a few hundred thousand distinct CDR3 sequences, roughly 15% occurring once. The specimen was blood. Source of these receptors: a woman aged 25 to 39 with Graves' ophthalmopathy.

This chain uses TRBV9 with TRBJ2-4, with D unresolved. Trimming cost V 3 bases and J 0 bases, with 13 bases left between them. CDR1 is SGDLS and CDR2 is YYNGEE in the germline V gene. This CDR3 comprises 16 residues. The CDR3 here is CASSGATHGAKNIQYF. The CDR3 nucleotides are TGTGCCAGCAGCGGAGCGACCCACGGAGCCAAAAACATTCAGTACTTC.

The chain employs TRBV9 and TRBJ2-5, with D maybe TRBD1 (6 bases). CDR1 is SGDLS and CDR2 is YYNGEE in the germline V gene. V was shortened by 0 bases and J by 5 bases, with 8 bases between the two germline ends. The CDR3 spans 13 residues. DNA for the CDR3: TGTGCCAGCAGCGTAGAGGGGGAGGAGACCCAGTACTTC. Translated, it gives CASSVEGEETQYF.

This clonotype was detected many times. The CDR3: CASSEVLYNEQYF. The CDR3, as DNA: TGTGCCAGCAGTGAAGTTCTCTACAACGAGCAGTACTTC. The chain carries TRBV2 and TRBJ2-7; D unresolved. V was clipped by 1 base and J by 5 bases, with 9 bases between them. Germline CDR1 SNHLY, CDR2 FYNNEI. This CDR3 has 13 residues.

This clonotype came up many times. V is TRBV20-1 and J is TRBJ2-4; no clear D. The CDR3 is made up of 14 amino acids. The V gene's germline CDR1 is DFQATT and CDR2 SNEGSKA (reference sequence). Deletions cut 0 bases from V and 2 bases from J, with 8 bases between. The chain's CDR3 is CSARDVLTKNIQYF. The CDR3 DNA follows: TGCAGTGCTAGAGATGTGTTAACCAAAAACATTCAGTACTTC.

J is TRBJ1-2 and V is TRBV18; 8 positions agree with TRBD1. Trimming took 0 bases from V and 9 from J; bases not matched to a gene: 6. This CDR3 spans 14 amino acids. Germline loops: CDR1 KGHSH, CDR2 LQKENI. As DNA, the CDR3 is TGTGCCAGCTCACCACCTCGGACAGGGACGAGCTACACCTTC. Residues: CASSPPRTGTSYTF. Supplemented by reference TRBV18 and TRBJ1-2, the full variable domain reads NAGVMQNPRHLVRRRGQEARLRCSPMKGHSHVYWYRQLPEEGLKFMVYLQKENIIDESGMPKERFSAEFPKEGPSILRIQQVVRGDSAAYFCASSPPRTGTSYTFGSGTRLTVV.

This clonotype was recorded a few times. This sequence joins TRBV7-6 and TRBJ1-1; D is ambiguous. Germline V CDR1 and CDR2: SGHVS, FNYEAQ. This CDR3 contains 14 residues. Trimming cost V 5 bases and J 1 base, with 11 bases left between them. CDR3 loop: CASSPSPGNTEAFF. DNA for the CDR3: TGTGCCAGCAGCCCCTCCCCGGGGAACACTGAAGCTTTCTTT. The full variable domain, in which reference TRBV7-6 and TRBJ1-1 provide the parts outside the CDR3, is GAGVSQSPRYKVTKRGQDVALRCDPISGHVSLYWYRQALGQGPEFLTYFNYEAQQDKSGLPNDRFSAERPEGSISTLTIQRTEQRDSAMYRCASSPSPGNTEAFFGQGTRLTVV.

In its sample, this clonotype was seen a few times. The V gene is TRBV28, the J gene TRBJ2-2; 8 nucleotides line up with TRBD1. Germline CDR1 MDHEN, CDR2 SYDVKM. The CDR3 extends over 16 amino acids. V lost 8 bases, J lost 5 bases, and 13 bases stayed unmatched. The CDR3 DNA is TGTGCCAGCTTGGCCCCCAGCAGGGGGCTGACCGGGGAGCTGTTTTTT. Translating it yields CASLAPSRGLTGELFF.

This clonotype has a count of ten or more. The chain employs TRBV30 and TRBJ2-5; the match to TRBD2 covers 7 bases. V shed 5 bases and J 5 bases; nucleotides not matched to a gene: 14. The germline CDR1 and CDR2 sequences are GTSNPN and SVGIG (reference sequence). The length of the CDR3 is 15 residues. The CDR3 nucleotides read TGTGCCTGGTTGGGGGGGAGCTCCTCGTGGGAGACCCAGTACTTC. As protein: CAWLGGSSSWETQYF.

At least ten counts were recorded for this clonotype. The V call is TRBV7-3, the J call TRBJ2-2; 7 positions match TRBD1. Germline CDR1 reads SGHTA; CDR2 reads FQGTGA. The CDR3 has 18 residues. J was trimmed by 6 bases and V by 0 bases; bases with no gene match: 13. Written as DNA, the CDR3 is TGTGCCAGCAGCTTAACCGCCAACCGGGGCAGGGGGTCCGGGGAGCTGTTTTTT. Residues: CASSLTANRGRGSGELFF.

There are many counts of this clonotype. The J gene is TRBJ2-1, the V gene TRBV28; weak D call: TRBD1 (5 bases). Trimming removed 6 bases at V and 13 bases at J, with 16 bases between. The germline CDR1 and CDR2 sequences are MDHEN and SYDVKM. The CDR3 consists of 12 residues. CDR3 sequence: CASSPQDIFQFF. Here the CDR3 DNA reads TGTGCCAGCAGCCCCCAGGACATTTTTCAGTTCTTC. The whole variable domain, filled in from reference TRBV28 and TRBJ2-1, reads DVKVTQSSRYLVKRTGEKVFLECVQDMDHENMFWYRQDPGLGLRLIYFSYDVKMKEKGDIPEGYSVSREKKERFSLILESASTNQTSMYLCASSPQDIFQFFGPGTRLTVL.

This clonotype showed up just once. A much larger clone lies a single base off, so this may be a read error. The CDR3: CASGFERGSRNTEAFF. CDR3 nucleotide sequence: TGTGCCAGCGGCTTTGAAAGGGGGAGTAGAAACACTGAAGCTTTCTTT. This rearrangement joins TRBV7-2 to TRBJ1-1, with D perhaps TRBD1 (6 bases). This CDR3 is 16 amino acids long. Germline CDR1 is SGHTA and CDR2 is FQGNSA.

A word on this clonotype: A much bigger clone sits one base away, suggesting this may be a read error. V is TRBV12-3 or TRBV12-4 and J is TRBJ2-2, with D unresolved. The V gene lost 8 bases and the J gene lost 6 bases, with 16 bases spanning the gap. The CDR3 runs 14 residues. CDR3 amino acids: CASGRVGDSGELFF. The DNA of the CDR3 is TGTGCCAGCGGGCGAGTTGGAGATTCCGGGGAGCTGTTTTTT.

This clonotype was picked up many times. The chain uses TRBV2 and TRBJ2-3, with a weak D call TRBD1 (6 bases). The CDR3 covers 16 residues. Per germline, CDR1 SNHLY and CDR2 FYNNEI. Here the CDR3 reads CALRSAGALFRDTQYF. CDR3 sequence (DNA): TGTGCACTTCGGTCGGCAGGGGCCCTTTTCAGGGATACGCAGTATTTT.

As to this clonotype: A read error may be the cause here, since a much bigger clone is one base away. The chain recombines TRBV5-8 with TRBJ2-5, with D possibly being TRBD2 (5 bases). The CDR3 sequence is 15 residues long. Germline V gene lookup returns CDR1 SGHTS and CDR2 YDEGEE. Trimming removed 7 bases from V and 4 bases from J, with 20 bases in between. The CDR3, as DNA: TGTGCCAGCTGCTACTCCGGGCCTCGGGGAGAGACCCAGTACTTC. It codes for CASCYSGPRGETQYF.

This clonotype turned up a few times. V gene TRBV27 combines with J gene TRBJ1-2; the D gene is possibly TRBD1 (5 bases). V gave up 5 bases and J gave up 4 bases, with 14 bases separating them. The CDR3 extends over 14 amino acids. Germline V CDR1 and CDR2: MNHEY, SMNVEV (reference sequence). The CDR3 sequence is CASSQPGVSYGYTF. The CDR3 DNA follows: TGTGCCAGCAGTCAACCGGGGGTTTCCTATGGCTACACCTTC.